A selection of T cell receptor beta chains follows, all from one sample in a study of blood T cell repertoires in COVID-19. The table came from immunoSEQ multiplex PCR; TCRdb's copy has only in-frame clones and leaves some out. Altogether some 260,000 clones are present, around 82% being singletons, with the ten largest covering 4% to 6%. Sequencing was done on a sample of peripheral blood. The receptors here all came from a woman aged 80 or over with active or convalescent COVID-19. The CDR3 runs from the conserved cysteine through the conserved F or W.

J,length,V,CDR3
TRBJ2-2,15,TRBV18,CASSPGGTRSGELFF
TRBJ2-3,16,TRBV5-1,CASSLVGDSDLDTQYF
TRBJ1-2,14,TRBV25-1,CASKRDPPGYGYTF
TRBJ1-5,12,TRBV28,CATGTGNQPQHF
TRBJ1-5,13,TRBV2,CASSWGLNQPQHF
TRBJ1-2,16,TRBV24-1,CATSDAQAGRNYGYTF
TRBJ1-5,18,TRBV28,CASSLPGQGARSNQPQHF
TRBJ2-3,17,TRBV5-1,CASSLAVTGTSTDTQYF
TRBJ1-1,15,TRBV2,CASRRRTGVNTEAFF
TRBJ1-1,13,TRBV7-9,CASSSYTNTEAFF
TRBJ2-2,16,TRBV25-1,CASSESTSGDTGELFF
TRBJ2-7,14,TRBV5-1,CASSSLAGDGEQYF
TRBJ2-5,15,TRBV6-1,CASSEGAGKGKTQYF
TRBJ2-2,16,TRBV7-8,CASSHRGKASTGELFF
TRBJ1-6,16,TRBV7-8,CATKPGLHEGNSPLHF
TRBJ2-1,14,TRBV5-4,CASSLVGKNNEQFF